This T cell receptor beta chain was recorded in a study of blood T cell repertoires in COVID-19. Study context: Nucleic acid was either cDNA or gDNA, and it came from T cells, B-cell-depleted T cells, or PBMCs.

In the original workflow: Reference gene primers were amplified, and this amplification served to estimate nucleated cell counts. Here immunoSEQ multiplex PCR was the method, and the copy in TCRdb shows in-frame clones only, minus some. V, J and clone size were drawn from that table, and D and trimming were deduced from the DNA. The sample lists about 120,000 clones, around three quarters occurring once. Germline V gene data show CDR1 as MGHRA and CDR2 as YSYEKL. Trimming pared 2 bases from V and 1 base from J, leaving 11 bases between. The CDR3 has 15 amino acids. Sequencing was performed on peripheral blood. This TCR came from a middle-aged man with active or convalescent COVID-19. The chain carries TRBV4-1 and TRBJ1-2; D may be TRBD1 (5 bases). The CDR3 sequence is CASSQPTGGNYGYTF. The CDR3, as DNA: TGCGCCAGCAGCCAACCAACGGGGGGTAACTATGGCTACACCTTC.